This TCR beta chain was sequenced for a study of blood T cell repertoires in COVID-19 (dated by TCRdb to 2019 to 2021). About the full investigation: Collaborator samples came from the United States, Italy and Spain and covered acute and convalescent phases of COVID-19. The repertoires were released in a freely available public database intended as a resource for research on the immune response to SARS-CoV-2. The samples were drawn from two sources: the first 160 participants of the ongoing ImmuneRACE study, and 1,000 to 1,500 subjects contributed by 6 global collaborators. The material from the prospective study consisted of cDNA or gDNA derived from T cells, B-cell-depleted T cells, or PBMCs. Sample metadata almost always included a de-identified subject ID, COVID-19 status, age in years and sex. Where available, HLA class I and class II types were obtained from metadata supplied by the sample provider rather than from assay-based typing. Deeply sampled blood TCRbeta repertoires from subjects exposed to, actively infected with, or recovered from COVID-19 were included in the dataset.

A second Seattle source provided samples from volunteer blood donors who had recovered from COVID-19. The collaborating institutions used their own protocols to collect whole blood in K2EDTA tubes. Collaborator samples were shipped for TCRbeta analysis as frozen whole blood, isolated PBMCs, or DNA extracted from either sample type. TCRbeta CDR3 regions were amplified from genomic DNA by means of the immunoSEQ Assay, a bias-controlled multiplex PCR. In the paper's pipeline: The number of nucleated cells in each sample was estimated from the amplification of reference gene primers within the assay. To quantify the absolute abundance of each unique TCRbeta CDR3 rearrangement, sequence reads were collapsed and filtered. For each sample, productive Simpson clonality was calculated as the square root of Simpson's diversity index across productive rearrangements. The table comes from immuneACCESS by way of TCRdb, which keeps in-frame sequences with V and J called. Part of the clones is missing from these tables; in studies checked, under half for an unresolved V gene and the rest for unknown reasons. Clone size and V and J calls were adopted from that table, with D and trimming inferred from the DNA. This sample is represented by about 250,000 clones; around nine tenths of them were singletons. The ten largest clones capture around 1.5% of the sample.

Broad study findings and their caveats: How much clinical and demographic metadata was included differed by source and by participant, and the metadata was provided uncurated.

This clone appeared a single time. Its specific antigen is unknown. No base quality values were provided; no much bigger clone lies one nucleotide off. The receptor was isolated from a woman in her fifties or sixties who had recovered from COVID-19. Specimen: peripheral blood.

At the DNA level, the sequence is TGTGCCAGCAGTTTATTTTTTACCCGGATAGCGGGAAATAGCACAGATACGCAGTATTTT. The resulting protein is CASSLFFTRIAGNSTDTQYF. The rearranged segments are TRBV28 and TRBJ2-3; 8 bases in the middle match TRBD2. V and J are trimmed by 1 base and 0 bases, and the gene matches miss 15 bases of the junction. Taken from the germline V gene, the CDR1 and CDR2 loops are MDHEN and SYDVKM. The CDR3 spans 20 residues, from the cysteine through the phenylalanine. The sequence is cut down to CDR3 DNA, 60 bases in frame from base 1. Supplemented by the reference TRBV28 and TRBJ2-3 proteins around the CDR3, the complete variable domain is DVKVTQSSRYLVKRTGEKVFLECVQDMDHENMFWYRQDPGLGLRLIYFSYDVKMKEKGDIPEGYSVSREKKERFSLILESASTNQTSMYLCASSLFFTRIAGNSTDTQYFGPGTRLTVL.